This T cell receptor (beta chain) was observed in a study of blood T cell repertoires in COVID-19 (dated by TCRdb to 2019 to 2021). About the study as a whole: Samples covering the acute and convalescent phases of COVID-19 were provided by collaborators in the United States, Italy and Spain. The sample metadata nearly always contained a de-identified subject ID, COVID-19 status, age in years and sex. The repertoires were released in a freely available public database intended as a resource for research on the immune response to SARS-CoV-2. Samples came from the ongoing ImmuneRACE study (first 160 participants) plus 1,254 subjects from 6 global collaborators. The prospective study material was composed of cDNA or gDNA derived from T cells, B-cell-depleted T cells, or PBMCs. Where available, HLA class I and class II types were taken from metadata supplied by the sample provider and were not determined by assay-based typing. Subjects who had been exposed to COVID-19, were actively infected with it, or had recovered from it provided the deeply sampled blood TCRbeta repertoires that made up the dataset. The research as a whole found: The quantity of clinical and demographic metadata differed by source and by participant and was supplied without curation.

Trimming at the junction amounts to 3 bases on V and 7 bases on J, and the germline ends lie 16 bases apart. Measured from the cysteine to the phenylalanine, the CDR3 is 14 residues long. Left in the record is the CDR3 DNA by itself, 42 bases read in frame from the first base. Based on the germline V gene (reference sequence), the CDR1 and CDR2 sequences are LNHDA and SQIVND. Each collaborating institution followed its own protocols to collect whole blood in K2EDTA tubes. For TCRbeta analysis, collaborators shipped samples in one of three forms: frozen whole blood, isolated PBMCs, or DNA extracted from either of those sample types. TCRbeta CDR3 regions were amplified from genomic DNA using the immunoSEQ Assay, a bias-controlled multiplex PCR. On the study's bioinformatics: Within the assay, amplification of reference gene primers was used to estimate how many nucleated cells each sample contained. To quantify the absolute abundance of each unique TCRbeta CDR3 rearrangement, sequence reads were collapsed and filtered. For each sample, productive Simpson clonality was calculated as the square root of Simpson's diversity index across productive rearrangements. TCRdb mirrors the immuneACCESS table, restricted to in-frame sequences. Some clones are absent from its copies; in checked studies, under half trace to an unresolved V gene, and the reason for the others is unknown. V, J and clone size were drawn from that table, and D and trimming were deduced from the DNA. The sample table holds 88,000 or so clones, of which 70% to 90% were seen once. The ten largest clones represent more than 9.5% of the sample.

Concerning this clone itself: No antigen is known for it. Base qualities are missing; no much larger clone stands one base away.

Sequences were obtained from peripheral blood. Recombination connected TRBV19 to TRBJ2-7; tentative D gene TRBD1, with 5 bases matching. The origin of this receptor is a human donor in a cohort sampled during active COVID-19. The bases are TGTGCCAGTAGTATTACACAAGGGGATAGGGAGCAGTACTTC. It is translated as CASSITQGDREQYF.